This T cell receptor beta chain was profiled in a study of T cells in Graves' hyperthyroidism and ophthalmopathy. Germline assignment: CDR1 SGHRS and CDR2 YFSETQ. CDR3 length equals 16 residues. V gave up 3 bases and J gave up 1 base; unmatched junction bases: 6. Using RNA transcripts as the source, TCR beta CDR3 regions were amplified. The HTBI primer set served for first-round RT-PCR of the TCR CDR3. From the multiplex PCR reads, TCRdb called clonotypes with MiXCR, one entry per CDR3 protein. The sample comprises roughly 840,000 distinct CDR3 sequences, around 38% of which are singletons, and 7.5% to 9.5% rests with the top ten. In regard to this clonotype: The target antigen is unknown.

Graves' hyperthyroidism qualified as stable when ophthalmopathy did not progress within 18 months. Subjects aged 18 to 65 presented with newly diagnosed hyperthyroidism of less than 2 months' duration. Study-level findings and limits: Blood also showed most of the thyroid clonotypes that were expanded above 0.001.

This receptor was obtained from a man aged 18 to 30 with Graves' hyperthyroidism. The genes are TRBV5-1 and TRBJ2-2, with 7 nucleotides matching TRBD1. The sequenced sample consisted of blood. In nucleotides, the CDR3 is TGCGCCAGCAGCTCCGAGGCAGGGGGGAACACCGGGGAGCTGTTTTTT. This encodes CASSSEAGGNTGELFF.